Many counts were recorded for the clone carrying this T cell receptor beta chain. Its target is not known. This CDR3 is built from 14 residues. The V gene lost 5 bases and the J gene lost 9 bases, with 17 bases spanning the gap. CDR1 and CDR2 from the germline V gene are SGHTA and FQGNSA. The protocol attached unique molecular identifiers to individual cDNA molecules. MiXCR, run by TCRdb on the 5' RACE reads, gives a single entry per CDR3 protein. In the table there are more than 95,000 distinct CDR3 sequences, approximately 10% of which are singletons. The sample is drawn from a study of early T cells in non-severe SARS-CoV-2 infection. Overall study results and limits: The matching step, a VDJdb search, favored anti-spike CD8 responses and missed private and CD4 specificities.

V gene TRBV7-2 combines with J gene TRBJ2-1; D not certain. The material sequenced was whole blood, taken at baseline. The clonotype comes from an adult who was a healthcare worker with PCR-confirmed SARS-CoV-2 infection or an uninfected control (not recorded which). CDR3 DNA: TGTGCCAGCAGCCTTATACCTACCGAAGGTGAGCAGTTCTTC. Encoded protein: CASSLIPTEGEQFF.